This entry concerns a single TCR beta chain. The entry originates in a study of monozygotic twins with inflammatory bowel disease. TCRdb re-called the 5' RACE reads and shows each CDR3 protein once, DNA omitted. The table gives 300,000 to 450,000 distinct CDR3 sequences; the top ten clones make up approximately 2.4% of it. The germline gives CDR1 SGHNT, CDR2 YENEEA. This CDR3 comprises 15 residues. The sequencing input was blood. This clonotype was obtained from a human donor with ulcerative colitis or Crohn's disease, or a healthy co-twin of an affected twin (not recorded which). The V gene is TRBV11-3, the J gene TRBJ2-5; there is no DNA to check the TCRdb D call of TRBD2. The CDR3 loop reads CASSLGLAGIETQYF.